Below are 8 T cell receptor beta chains sequenced from a single sample in a study of PD-1 blockade in classical Hodgkin lymphoma. In every patient, relapse followed autologous stem cell transplantation, while exposure to brentuximab vedotin differed. This table comes from immunoSEQ multiplex PCR, and its TCRdb copy is limited to in-frame clones, with some not included. The sample contains fewer than 20,000 clones, approximately 90% of which appear only once. Material: peripheral blood mononuclear cells (PBMCs), obtained before the second cycle of nivolumab. The origin of the receptors is a human donor with classical Hodgkin lymphoma.

V is TRBV9 and J is TRBJ2-7; perhaps TRBD1 as D (6 bases). Trimming pared 0 bases from V and 1 base from J, leaving 8 bases between. The CDR3 is made up of 14 amino acids. Per germline, CDR1 SGDLS and CDR2 YYNGEE. The CDR3 DNA reads as TGTGCCAGCAGCGTAGGTAGGGGGTCCTACGAGCAGTACTTC. Amino acid sequence: CASSVGRGSYEQYF.

The rearrangement joins TRBV7-9 to TRBJ1-1; D might be TRBD1 (5 bases). The CDR3 loop spans 15 amino acids. CDR1 and CDR2 from the germline V gene are SEHNR and FQNEAQ (reference sequence). The ends were cut back, 2 bases at V and 3 bases at J, with 13 bases in the middle. The DNA of the CDR3 is TGTGCCAGCAGCTTACCCACAGGCTGGCACACTGAAGCTTTCTTT. This gives the protein CASSLPTGWHTEAFF.

The chain carries TRBV5-1 and TRBJ1-1; 7 bases align to TRBD1. CDR3 length: 14 residues. Germline lookup yields CDR1 SGHRS and CDR2 YFSETQ. V trimming: 2 bases; J trimming: 3 bases; junction bases outside the gene matches: 4. The CDR3 is CASSFGTGDTEAFF. The CDR3 DNA is TGCGCCAGCAGCTTCGGCACAGGGGACACTGAAGCTTTCTTT.

The J gene is TRBJ1-2, the V gene TRBV5-1; 9 positions agree with TRBD1. In germline, CDR1 is SGHRS, CDR2 YFSETQ. V lost 4 bases to trimming and J lost 7 bases; unmatched junction nucleotides: 11. This CDR3 spans 15 amino acids. CDR3 loop: CASSPQQGAPSGYTF. The CDR3, as DNA: TGCGCCAGCAGCCCGCAACAGGGGGCGCCTAGTGGCTACACCTTC.

This clone was observed a single time. V usage is TRBV5-5 and J usage is TRBJ2-5; no reliable D call. Trimming cost V 2 bases and J 4 bases, with 9 bases left between them. The germline V gene has CDR1 SGHKS and CDR2 YYEKEE (reference sequence). This CDR3 is built from 13 residues. CDR3: CASSFGFGETQYF. CDR3 nucleotide sequence: TGTGCCAGCAGCTTCGGGTTTGGAGAGACCCAGTACTTC.

The chain combines TRBV7-8 with TRBJ2-5; 8 bases are a match to TRBD1. The CDR3 loop spans 15 amino acids. Trimming removed 1 base from V and 4 bases from J; junction bases left unmatched: 5. Looked up from germline, CDR1 is SGHVS and CDR2 is FQNEAQ. The CDR3 bases are TGTGCCAGCAGCTTAGGATCCGGACAGGGAGAGACCCAGTACTTC. Residues: CASSLGSGQGETQYF.

The chain uses TRBV28 and TRBJ2-7; 7 bases map to TRBD1. Germline-derived CDR1 and CDR2 are MDHEN and SYDVKM. CDR3 length equals 14 residues. With V trimmed by 5 bases and J by 3 bases, 7 bases remained unmatched. This CDR3 is CASSPPGQNYEQYF. Here the CDR3 DNA reads TGTGCCAGCAGTCCACCGGGACAGAACTACGAGCAGTACTTC.

The V gene is TRBV7-8, the J gene TRBJ1-1, with unresolved D. V lost 0 bases to trimming and J lost 0 bases, with 14 bases between them. The CDR3 is 17 residues long. Looked up from germline, CDR1 is SGHVS and CDR2 is FQNEAQ. The DNA for the CDR3 is TGTGCCAGCAGCTTAGCCGCAGGTTCCGCGCTGAACACTGAAGCTTTCTTT. This gives the protein CASSLAAGSALNTEAFF.